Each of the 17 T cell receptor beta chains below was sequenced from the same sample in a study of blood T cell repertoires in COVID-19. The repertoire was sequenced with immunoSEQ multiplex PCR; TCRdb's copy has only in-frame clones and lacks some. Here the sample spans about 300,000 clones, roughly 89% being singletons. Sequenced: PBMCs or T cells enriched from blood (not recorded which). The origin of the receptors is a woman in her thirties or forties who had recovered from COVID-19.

CDR3 residues: CASSLGGGRRDEQYF. In DNA, the CDR3 is TGTGCCAGCAGCTTAGGAGGGGGTAGGCGCGACGAGCAGTACTTC. The rearrangement joins TRBV11-1 to TRBJ2-7, with D perhaps TRBD1 (6 bases). The CDR3 runs 15 residues. V dropped 1 base and J dropped 5 bases, with 15 bases sitting between them. Germline-derived CDR1 and CDR2 are SGHAT and FQDESV (reference sequence).

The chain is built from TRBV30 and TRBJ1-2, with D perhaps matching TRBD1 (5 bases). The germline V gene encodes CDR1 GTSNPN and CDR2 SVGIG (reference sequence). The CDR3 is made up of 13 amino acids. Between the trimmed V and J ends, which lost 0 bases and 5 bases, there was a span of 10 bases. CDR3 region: CAWSVRDYYGYTF. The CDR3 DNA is TGTGCCTGGAGTGTACGGGACTATTATGGCTACACCTTC.

CDR3 loop: CASSSYGDTPRHF. The CDR3 DNA follows: TGTGCCAGCAGCTCCTATGGGGACACACCGCGCCACTTT. This chain uses TRBV7-8 with TRBJ1-6, with D tentatively TRBD1 (6 bases). CDR3 length: 13 residues. The ends were cut back, 4 bases at V and 18 bases at J, with 19 bases in the middle. Germline V gene data show CDR1 as SGHVS and CDR2 as FQNEAQ.

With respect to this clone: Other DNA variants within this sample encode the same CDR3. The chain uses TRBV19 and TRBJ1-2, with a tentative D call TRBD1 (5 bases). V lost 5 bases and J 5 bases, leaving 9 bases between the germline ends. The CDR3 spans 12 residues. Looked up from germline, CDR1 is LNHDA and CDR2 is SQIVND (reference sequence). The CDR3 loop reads CASSAQGYGYTF. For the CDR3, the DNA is TGTGCCAGTAGTGCCCAGGGTTATGGCTACACCTTC.

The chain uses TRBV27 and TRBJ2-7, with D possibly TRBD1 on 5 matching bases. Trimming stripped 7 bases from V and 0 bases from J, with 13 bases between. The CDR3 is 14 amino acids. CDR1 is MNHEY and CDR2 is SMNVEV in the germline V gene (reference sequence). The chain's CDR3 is CASTSTGFSYEQYF. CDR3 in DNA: TGTGCCAGCACTTCCACAGGTTTCTCCTACGAGCAGTACTTC.

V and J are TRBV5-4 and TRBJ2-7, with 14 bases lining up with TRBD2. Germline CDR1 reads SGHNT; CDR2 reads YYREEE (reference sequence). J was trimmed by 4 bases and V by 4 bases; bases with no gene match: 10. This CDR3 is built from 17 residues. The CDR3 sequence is CASSSGTSGRGGYEQYF. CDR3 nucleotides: TGTGCCAGCAGCAGCGGGACTAGCGGGAGAGGCGGATACGAGCAGTACTTC. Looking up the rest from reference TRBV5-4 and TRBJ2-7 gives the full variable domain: ETGVTQSPTHLIKTRGQQVTLRCSSQSGHNTVSWYQQALGQGPQFIFQYYREEENGRGNFPPRFSGLQFPNYSSELNVNALELDDSALYLCASSSGTSGRGGYEQYFGPGTRLTVT.

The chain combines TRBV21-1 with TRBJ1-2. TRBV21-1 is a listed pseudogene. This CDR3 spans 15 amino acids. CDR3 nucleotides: TGTGCCAGCAGCAAAGACAACGGAGGTGCCTATGGCTACACCTTC. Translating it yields CASSKDNGGAYGYTF.

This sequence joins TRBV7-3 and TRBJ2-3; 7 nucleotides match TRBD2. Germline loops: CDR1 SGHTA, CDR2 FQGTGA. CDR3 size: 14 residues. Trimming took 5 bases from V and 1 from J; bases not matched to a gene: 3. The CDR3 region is CASSLGLGTDTQYF. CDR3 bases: TGTGCCAGCAGCCTCGGACTAGGCACAGATACGCAGTATTTT.

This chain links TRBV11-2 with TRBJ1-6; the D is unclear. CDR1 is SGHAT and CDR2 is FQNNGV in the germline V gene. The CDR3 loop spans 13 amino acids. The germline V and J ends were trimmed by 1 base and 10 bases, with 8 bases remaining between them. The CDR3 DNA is TGTGCCAGCAGCTTAGTACAACGATCACCCCTCCACTTT. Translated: CASSLVQRSPLHF.

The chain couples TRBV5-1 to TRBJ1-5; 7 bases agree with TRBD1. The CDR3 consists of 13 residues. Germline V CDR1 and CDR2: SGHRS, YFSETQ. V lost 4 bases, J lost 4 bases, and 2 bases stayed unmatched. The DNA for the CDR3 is TGCGCCAGCAGCCGGGACAGTAATCAGCCCCAGCATTTT. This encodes CASSRDSNQPQHF.

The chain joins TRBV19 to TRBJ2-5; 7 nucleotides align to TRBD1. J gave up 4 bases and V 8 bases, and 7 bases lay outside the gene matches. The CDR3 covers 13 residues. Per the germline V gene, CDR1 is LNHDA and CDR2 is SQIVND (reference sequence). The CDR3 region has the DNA TGTGCCAGTGCGGACAGGCCCATAGAGACCCAGTACTTC. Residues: CASADRPIETQYF.

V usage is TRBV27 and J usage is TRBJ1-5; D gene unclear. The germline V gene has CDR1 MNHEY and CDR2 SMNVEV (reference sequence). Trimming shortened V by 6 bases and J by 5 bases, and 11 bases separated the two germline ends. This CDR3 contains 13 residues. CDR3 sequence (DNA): TGTGCCAGCAGGGGCCGGGAGTATCAGCCCCAGCATTTT. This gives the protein CASRGREYQPQHF.

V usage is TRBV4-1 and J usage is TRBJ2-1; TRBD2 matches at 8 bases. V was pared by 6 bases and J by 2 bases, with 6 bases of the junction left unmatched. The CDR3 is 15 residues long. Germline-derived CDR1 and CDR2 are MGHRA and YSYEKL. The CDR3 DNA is TGCGCCAGCAGTGCCGGGAGGGGAACCTACAATGAGCAGTTCTTC. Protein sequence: CASSAGRGTYNEQFF.

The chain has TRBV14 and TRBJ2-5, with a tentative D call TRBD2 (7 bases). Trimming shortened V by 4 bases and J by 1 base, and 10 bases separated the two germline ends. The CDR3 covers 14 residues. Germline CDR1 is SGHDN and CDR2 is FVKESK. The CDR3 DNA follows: TGTGCCAGCAGCCCTGGGGGGGCCCAAGAGACCCAGTACTTC. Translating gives CASSPGGAQETQYF.

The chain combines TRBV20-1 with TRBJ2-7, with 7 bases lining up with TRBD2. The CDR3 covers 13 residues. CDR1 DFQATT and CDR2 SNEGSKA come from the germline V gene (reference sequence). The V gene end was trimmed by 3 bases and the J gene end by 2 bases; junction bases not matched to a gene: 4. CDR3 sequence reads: CSASPGGAYEQYF. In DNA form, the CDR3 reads TGCAGTGCTAGTCCGGGGGGTGCCTACGAGCAGTACTTC.

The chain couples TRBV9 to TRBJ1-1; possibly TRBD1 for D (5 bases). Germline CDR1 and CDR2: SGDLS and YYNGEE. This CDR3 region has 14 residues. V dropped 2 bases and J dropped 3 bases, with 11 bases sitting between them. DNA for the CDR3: TGTGCCAGCAGCGTGACAGAATCTTACACTGAAGCTTTCTTT. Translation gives CASSVTESYTEAFF.

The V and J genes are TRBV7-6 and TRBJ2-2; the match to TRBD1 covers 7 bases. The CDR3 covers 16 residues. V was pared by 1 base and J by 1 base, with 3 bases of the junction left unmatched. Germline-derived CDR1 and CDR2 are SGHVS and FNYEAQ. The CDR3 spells CASSLGAGGNTGELFF. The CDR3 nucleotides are TGTGCCAGCAGCTTAGGGGCAGGGGGGAACACCGGGGAGCTGTTTTTT.